This TCR beta chain was captured in a study of radiotherapy plus CTLA-4 blockade in lung cancer. Study-level background: In 18% of patients, objective responses were seen; around 34% had disease control.

V was trimmed by 0 bases and J by 1 base, leaving 19 bases between them. In germline, CDR1 is SGHRS, CDR2 YFSETQ. CDR3 length equals 18 residues. Assay: immunoSEQ multiplex PCR; the TCRdb copy retains only in-frame clones and omits some. This table holds approximately 90,000 clones, about four fifths found once. Alongside CTLA-4 blockade with ipilimumab, patients with chemo-refractory metastatic non-small-cell lung cancer received focal radiation. About this clone itself: Its specificity is unknown.

Study outcomes and limitations: Blood TCR clones of tumor origin expanded after radiotherapy plus ipilimumab. Best predicting response, reportedly, were early blood T cell clone dynamics, with interferon-beta.

The clonotype comes from a human donor with non-small cell lung cancer who had stable disease on radiotherapy plus ipilimumab. The chain combines TRBV5-1 with TRBJ1-1, with a possible D match to TRBD1 (6 bases). Specimen: peripheral blood, collected from a patient treated with radiotherapy plus ipilimumab. CDR3 in amino acids: CASSLGTGWTASNTEAFF. The DNA of the CDR3 is TGCGCCAGCAGCTTGGGAACGGGGTGGACAGCCTCGAACACTGAAGCTTTCTTT.